This T cell receptor beta chain was observed in a study of blood T cell repertoires in COVID-19. About the study: Both acute and convalescent COVID-19 samples were obtained from the United States, Italy and Spain. Sources were T cells, B-cell-depleted T cells, or PBMCs; the material itself was cDNA or gDNA.

The CDR3 has 15 amino acids. Germline V gene data show CDR1 as LNHNV and CDR2 as YYDKDF (reference sequence). V was pared by 3 bases and J by 8 bases, with 17 bases between. Comment on this clone: This same CDR3 is encoded by further DNA sequences in the sample.

Original data processing: How many nucleated cells were present was estimated from reference gene primer amplification. Assay: immunoSEQ multiplex PCR; the TCRdb copy retains only in-frame clones and omits some. V and J calls and clone size follow that table, whereas D and trimming were derived from the DNA. The sample yields 130,000 to 150,000 clones, approximately 82% seen once. V usage is TRBV15 and J usage is TRBJ2-1; possible D gene TRBD1, 5 bases. The TCR comes from a woman aged 45 to 65 in a cohort sampled during active or convalescent COVID-19. The source material was peripheral blood. CDR3 DNA sequence: TGTGCCACCAGCAGGGTAGGTCGGGTAGGGGATGAGCAGTTCTTC. This encodes CATSRVGRVGDEQFF.